This TCR beta chain was identified in a study of CD8+ T cells in alopecia areata. Note on this clone: Its antigen is still unknown.

Treatment: oral pan-JAK inhibitor, 5-10 mg twice daily. The sequencing template was cDNA reverse transcribed from extracted RNA. Only in-frame clones appear in the TCRdb table, and some are missing; sequencing was by immunoSEQ multiplex PCR. The sample records 70,000 or so clones, roughly 28% being singletons. Overall study results and limits: Within the top 100, expanded CD8+ clones significantly decreased with tofacitinib, as did scalp clonality. Affected scalp, especially in alopecia totalis/universalis, had a higher clonality than normal scalp did. Baseline CD8+ expansion's link to response remains uncertain, as there was one nonresponder.

This receptor was obtained from a human donor with alopecia areata. The sequenced sample was CD8+ T cells sorted from blood, obtained at week 4, from a patient treated with tofacitinib.

CDR3 loop: CASSLGVAGGPYNEQFF. In nucleotides, the CDR3 is TGTGCCAGCAGCTTAGGCGTGGCGGGAGGGCCCTACAATGAGCAGTTCTTC. The chain employs TRBV7-3 and TRBJ2-1, with 9 bases identical to TRBD2. Trimming at V came to 2 bases and at J to 2 bases, leaving 7 bases not matched to a gene. The CDR3 runs 17 residues. Germline values: CDR1 SGHTA, CDR2 FQGTGA.